This T cell receptor (beta chain) was sequenced during a study of T-cell reconstitution after alpha-beta-depleted transplantation in children. Construction of the TCRbeta library involved unique molecular identifiers. A single record per CDR3 protein comes from TCRdb applying MiXCR to the PCR reads. Seen here are approximately 980,000 distinct CDR3 sequences, roughly 29% observed once, and the top ten hold roughly 27%. The study, taken as a whole, reports: Counts and diversity of T cells one year after transplant came mostly from newly produced T cells.

V lost 5 bases to trimming and J lost 2 bases, with 19 bases between them. The CDR3 has 16 amino acids. Per the germline V gene, CDR1 is SQVTM and CDR2 is ANQGSEA. A note on this clonotype: Its cognate antigen is unknown.

The TCR comes from a boy in the first two years of life who had a stem cell transplant for SCID, so the T cells may come from the graft donor. The material was PBMCs, mostly from graft donor cells, obtained 360 days after TCRalphabeta/CD19-depleted stem cell transplant. The rearrangement links TRBV29-1 to TRBJ2-1; the D gene is possibly TRBD1 (6 bases). CDR3 region: CSVPLGQGLPYNEQFF. In DNA, the CDR3 is TGCAGCGTTCCCCTCGGGCAGGGGCTCCCCTACAATGAGCAGTTCTTC.